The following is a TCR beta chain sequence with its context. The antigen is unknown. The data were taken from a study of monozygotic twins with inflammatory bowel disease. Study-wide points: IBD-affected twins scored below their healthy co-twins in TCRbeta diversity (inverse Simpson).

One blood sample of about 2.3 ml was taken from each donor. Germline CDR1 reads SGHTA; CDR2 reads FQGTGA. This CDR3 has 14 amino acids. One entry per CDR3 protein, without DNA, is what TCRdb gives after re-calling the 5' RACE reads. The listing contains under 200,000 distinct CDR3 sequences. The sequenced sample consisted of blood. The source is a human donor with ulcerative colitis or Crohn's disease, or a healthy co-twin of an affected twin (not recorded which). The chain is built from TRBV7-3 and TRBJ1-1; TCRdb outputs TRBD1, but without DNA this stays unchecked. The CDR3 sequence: CASKEGASNTEAFF.